This T cell receptor (beta chain) was sequenced in a study of blood T cell repertoires in COVID-19. At the level of the study: T cells, B-cell-depleted T cells, or PBMCs supplied cDNA or gDNA.

Authors' processing steps: Reference gene primer amplification in the assay estimated nucleated cell counts. Method: immunoSEQ multiplex PCR; TCRdb's copy keeps in-frame clones and lacks some. V and J calls and clone size are as listed in that table; D and trimming were resolved from the DNA. Of hundreds of thousands of clones listed, approximately 84% are singletons. This clone was counted a few times. Germline-derived CDR1 and CDR2 are LGHNA and YSLEER. This CDR3 has 15 amino acids. Between the trimmed V and J ends, which lost 0 bases and 5 bases, there was a span of 12 bases. The gene calls are TRBV4-3 and TRBJ2-3; possibly TRBD2 for D (5 bases). This sequence was found in a woman of 80 years or more with acute or convalescent COVID-19. Sequenced input: peripheral blood. The CDR3 nucleotides read TGCGCCAGCAGCCAAGATTCGCGAGGAGGAGATACGCAGTATTTT. Translated, it gives CASSQDSRGGDTQYF.